Listed below are T cell receptor beta chains from one sample, sequenced in a study of blood T cell repertoires in COVID-19. Generated by immunoSEQ multiplex PCR, the TCRdb table keeps only in-frame clones and is missing some. The table records some 300,000 clones, approximately 89% of them present only once. Sequencing was performed on PBMCs or T cells enriched from blood (not recorded which). The receptors stem from a middle-aged woman who had recovered from COVID-19. Each CDR3 is given with its conserved first and last residue. Clone size appears in some rows only: once, few, many, or a class for an expanded clone.

j_gene: TRBJ2-5
v_gene: TRBV30
abundance: NA
CDR3aa: CAWSPMGQPQETQYF

j_gene: TRBJ2-7
v_gene: TRBV3-1/TRBV3-2
abundance: NA
CDR3aa: CASSHGSPGVTREQYF

j_gene: TRBJ2-1
v_gene: TRBV4-1
abundance: NA
CDR3aa: CASSQESTNQFF

j_gene: TRBJ2-7
v_gene: TRBV7-9
abundance: NA
CDR3aa: CASSARLAGDYEQYF

j_gene: TRBJ2-5
v_gene: TRBV20-1
abundance: NA
CDR3aa: CSASDSNQETQYF

j_gene: TRBJ2-2
v_gene: TRBV7-2
abundance: NA
CDR3aa: CAGGSGPSGGELFF

j_gene: TRBJ2-7
v_gene: TRBV5-6
abundance: NA
CDR3aa: CASSPRPRTYEQYF

j_gene: TRBJ2-7
v_gene: TRBV11-3
abundance: NA
CDR3aa: CASSLDGGSRESGRQYF

j_gene: TRBJ2-7
v_gene: TRBV11-3
abundance: NA
CDR3aa: CASSRPAQSSYEQYF

j_gene: TRBJ2-6
v_gene: TRBV11-3
abundance: NA
CDR3aa: CASSLATRTGANVLTF

j_gene: TRBJ2-6
v_gene: TRBV9
abundance: NA
CDR3aa: CASSVGGTRSGANVLTF

j_gene: TRBJ2-7
v_gene: TRBV19
abundance: NA
CDR3aa: CASSIVSGGYEQYF

j_gene: TRBJ2-7
v_gene: TRBV2
abundance: NA
CDR3aa: CASSLAGGPSEQYF

j_gene: TRBJ1-5
v_gene: TRBV19
abundance: NA
CDR3aa: CASSINGFQPQHF

j_gene: TRBJ2-1
v_gene: TRBV7-2
abundance: NA
CDR3aa: CASSSFRGVSYNEQFF

j_gene: TRBJ1-5
v_gene: TRBV28
abundance: NA
CDR3aa: CASSPYREGGTKVGNQPQHF

j_gene: TRBJ1-1
v_gene: TRBV29-1
abundance: few
CDR3aa: CSGDYGTEAEAFF

j_gene: TRBJ1-1
v_gene: TRBV3-1/TRBV3-2
abundance: NA
CDR3aa: CASSHGTGTNTEAFF

j_gene: TRBJ2-7
v_gene: TRBV10-3
abundance: NA
CDR3aa: CAIRSLAGYEQYF

j_gene: TRBJ2-3
v_gene: TRBV10-3
abundance: NA
CDR3aa: CAISESDRGTDTQYF

j_gene: TRBJ1-1
v_gene: TRBV29-1
abundance: NA
CDR3aa: CSGQLNTEAFF

j_gene: TRBJ2-1
v_gene: TRBV7-2
abundance: NA
CDR3aa: CASSLFAGGRMGEQFF

j_gene: TRBJ2-7
v_gene: TRBV13
abundance: NA
CDR3aa: CASSLAGYEQYF

j_gene: TRBJ2-7
v_gene: TRBV7-2
abundance: NA
CDR3aa: CASSRSGGLSYEQYF

j_gene: TRBJ1-2
v_gene: TRBV28
abundance: NA
CDR3aa: CASSPPTGGVYGYTF

j_gene: TRBJ1-2
v_gene: TRBV24-1
abundance: NA
CDR3aa: CATSEVANYGYTF

j_gene: TRBJ2-1
v_gene: TRBV7-3
abundance: NA
CDR3aa: CASSLWGPNEQFF

j_gene: TRBJ2-1
v_gene: TRBV10-3
abundance: once
CDR3aa: CAISESDSGRSYNEQFF

j_gene: TRBJ2-7
v_gene: TRBV25-1
abundance: NA
CDR3aa: CASSESLGATEQYF

j_gene: TRBJ1-1
v_gene: TRBV10-3
abundance: NA
CDR3aa: CAISLSGTLNTEAFF

j_gene: TRBJ2-2
v_gene: TRBV30
abundance: few
CDR3aa: CAWSVGQNTGELFF

j_gene: TRBJ1-2
v_gene: TRBV6-5
abundance: NA
CDR3aa: CASSYSPGTGYGYTF

j_gene: TRBJ1-3
v_gene: TRBV29-1
abundance: NA
CDR3aa: CSVGTGGIGNTIYF

j_gene: TRBJ2-5
v_gene: TRBV5-6
abundance: NA
CDR3aa: CASSLAGTGEETQYF

j_gene: TRBJ2-7
v_gene: TRBV11-1
abundance: NA
CDR3aa: CASSLVGETYEQYF

j_gene: TRBJ2-7
v_gene: TRBV25-1
abundance: NA
CDR3aa: CASSENSLYEQYF

j_gene: TRBJ1-2
v_gene: TRBV28
abundance: NA
CDR3aa: CASSPPRGNYGYTF

j_gene: TRBJ1-5
v_gene: TRBV15
abundance: NA
CDR3aa: CATSDGPRFGQPQHF

j_gene: TRBJ1-5
v_gene: TRBV7-2
abundance: NA
CDR3aa: CASSLDRGRDPQHF

j_gene: TRBJ1-2
v_gene: TRBV15
abundance: NA
CDR3aa: CATSSWGGFYYGYTF

j_gene: TRBJ1-1
v_gene: TRBV19
abundance: NA
CDR3aa: CASATGGAVTEAFF

j_gene: TRBJ2-5
v_gene: TRBV7-9
abundance: NA
CDR3aa: CASSPPRGVQETQYF

j_gene: TRBJ1-1
v_gene: TRBV13
abundance: NA
CDR3aa: CASSSTPDSLNTEAFF

j_gene: TRBJ1-2
v_gene: TRBV30
abundance: NA
CDR3aa: CAWSVIPGGSYGYTF

j_gene: TRBJ1-5
v_gene: TRBV19
abundance: NA
CDR3aa: CASSIRRGANQPQHF

j_gene: TRBJ1-4
v_gene: TRBV3-1/TRBV3-2
abundance: NA
CDR3aa: CASSQDRAREKLFF

j_gene: TRBJ2-1
v_gene: TRBV27
abundance: NA
CDR3aa: CAVGLAGVNEQFF

j_gene: TRBJ2-1
v_gene: TRBV7-3
abundance: NA
CDR3aa: CASSLRREREYEQFF